Included here is one TCR beta chain sequence, with context. As yet, its antigen is unknown. Germline CDR1 and CDR2: SGHTA and FQGTGA. The CDR3 consists of 15 residues. This sample was included in a study of T cells expressing NK-cell markers. No DNA is given; TCRdb re-called the 5' RACE reads and lists each CDR3 protein once. Reported are some 460,000 distinct CDR3 sequences; the ten largest clones contain more than 1.4%. Study findings and constraints: One observes that, in several donors, these clonotypes were also the leading ones within the CD3+CD56-NKG2C+ fraction.

The sample comprised blood T cells: a sorted CD56 or NKG2C T cell subset, CD4+ or CD8+ T cells, or bulk PBMC T cells (not recorded which). This sequence joins TRBV7-3 and TRBJ2-1; with no DNA, the TCRdb D assignment of TRBD1 cannot be verified. This receptor was taken from a woman in her forties or fifties in good health. The CDR3 sequence: CASSPGQGAHLRQFF.